The 8 T cell receptor beta chains listed next were all sequenced from one sample in a study of shared clonotypes between healthy human individuals. The data were produced by immunoSEQ multiplex PCR, yet TCRdb's version contains in-frame clones alone and is incomplete. The sample holds about 2.3 million clones, 80% to 95% seen once. Sample: naive CD4+ T cells from PBMCs. The subset: CD45RA+ positively selected. Receptors were obtained from a man aged 18-30 years in good health. Some clones in this sample may be carry-over from other donors' samples.

The chain combines TRBV7-9 with TRBJ1-2; weak D call: TRBD1 (6 bases). This CDR3 is built from 15 residues. Germline V gene data show CDR1 as SEHNR and CDR2 as FQNEAQ (reference sequence). V was trimmed by 2 bases and J by 8 bases, leaving 18 bases between them. Written as DNA, the CDR3 is TGTGCCAGCAGCTTATCTGCGTCAGGGGCTCGGGGCTACACCTTC. Protein sequence: CASSLSASGARGYTF.

Points on this clone: Different DNA sequences within this sample yield the same CDR3. V and J are TRBV9 and TRBJ2-1, with TRBD2 matching 8 bases. J gave up 4 bases and V 0 bases, and 0 bases lay outside the gene matches. Germline V CDR1 and CDR2: SGDLS, YYNGEE. This CDR3 is 14 amino acids long. The CDR3 region has the DNA TGTGCCAGCAGCGTAGGCGGGAGGTACAATGAGCAGTTCTTC. This sequence encodes CASSVGGRYNEQFF. Variable domain in full (rest from reference TRBV9 and TRBJ2-1): DSGVTQTPKHLITATGQRVTLRCSPRSGDLSVYWYQQSLDQGLQFLIQYYNGEERAKGNILERFSAQQFPDLHSELNLSSLELGDSALYFCASSVGGRYNEQFFGPGTRLTVL.

CDR3 residues: CASSPGTSRGEQYF. CDR3 coding DNA: TGTGCCAGCAGCCCTGGGACTAGTCGCGGCGAGCAGTACTTC. The chain has TRBV11-2 and TRBJ2-7, with TRBD2 matching 8 bases. This CDR3 has 14 amino acids. CDR1 is SGHAT and CDR2 is FQNNGV in the germline V gene. Trimming took 5 bases from V and 6 from J; bases not matched to a gene: 9.

The gene calls are TRBV6-1 and TRBJ2-7, with 10 bases fitting TRBD1. With V trimmed by 4 bases and J by 3 bases, 9 bases remained unmatched. The CDR3 has 16 amino acids. CDR1 is MNHNS, CDR2 SASEGT, per germline. DNA of the CDR3: TGTGCCAGCAGTGCCGACAGGGGGCGATTGGGCTACGAGCAGTACTTC. Translated: CASSADRGRLGYEQYF.

The gene calls are TRBV7-7 and TRBJ2-2; D is unclear. Germline CDR1 and CDR2: SSHAT and FNYEAQ (reference sequence). There are 13 residues in the CDR3. V was cut by 5 bases and J by 5 bases, with 9 bases left in between. The CDR3 reads CASSPDGTGELFF. The CDR3 region has the DNA TGTGCCAGCAGCCCCGACGGAACCGGGGAGCTGTTTTTT.

Only one count was recorded for this clone. The chain links TRBV10-3 to TRBJ2-1; no reliable D call. This CDR3 contains 16 residues. Per germline, CDR1 ENHRY and CDR2 SYGVKD. The ends were cut back, 3 bases at V and 0 bases at J, with 12 bases in the middle. The chain's CDR3 is CAISDRGRSSYNEQFF. CDR3 DNA: TGTGCCATCAGTGACAGAGGACGCAGCTCCTACAATGAGCAGTTCTTC.

As regards this clone: At the DNA level, this CDR3 is encoded by other sequences in the same sample as well. The gene calls are TRBV28 and TRBJ2-7, with D possibly TRBD2 on 7 matching bases. Germline V gene lookup returns CDR1 MDHEN and CDR2 SYDVKM. This CDR3 is built from 15 residues. Trimming stripped 2 bases from V and 3 bases from J, with 14 bases between. CDR3 nucleotides: TGTGCCAGCAGTTTAACGGGGGGCGGGAGCTACGAGCAGTACTTC. Its translation: CASSLTGGGSYEQYF. Supplemented by reference TRBV28 and TRBJ2-7, the full variable domain reads DVKVTQSSRYLVKRTGEKVFLECVQDMDHENMFWYRQDPGLGLRLIYFSYDVKMKEKGDIPEGYSVSREKKERFSLILESASTNQTSMYLCASSLTGGGSYEQYFGPGTRLTVT.

The chain has TRBV6-5 and TRBJ1-5; D unclear. In germline, CDR1 is MNHEY, CDR2 SVGAGI. The V end was cut by 6 bases, the J end by 8 bases, with 8 bases between. This CDR3 spans 11 amino acids. The CDR3, as DNA: TGTGCCAGCAGGCGGGCGGAGCCCCAGCATTTT. It translates to CASRRAEPQHF.